This TCR beta chain was observed in a study of blood T cell repertoires in COVID-19. As handled by the study authors: Reference gene primer amplification yielded estimated nucleated cell counts. Repertoires were generated with immunoSEQ multiplex PCR, while TCRdb's copy carries only in-frame clones and drops some. V and J calls and clone size are given by that table; D and trimming were obtained from the DNA. The table shows 100,000 to 150,000 clones, with roughly 82% occurring only once. This receptor was taken from a human donor in a cohort sampled during active COVID-19. Sequencing was carried out using peripheral blood.

CDR3 protein: CASSPTEYSNQPQHF. The DNA for the CDR3 is TGTGCCAGCAGCCCGACAGAATATAGCAATCAGCCCCAGCATTTT. This chain connects TRBV2 to TRBJ1-5; weak D call: TRBD1 (5 bases). The CDR3 is made up of 15 amino acids. The V end was cut by 6 bases, the J end by 0 bases, with 12 bases between. Germline-derived CDR1 and CDR2 are SNHLY and FYNNEI.